This passage covers 20 T cell receptor beta chains from one sample sequenced in a study of blood T cell repertoires in COVID-19. This table comes from immunoSEQ multiplex PCR, and its TCRdb copy is limited to in-frame clones, with some not included. The sample includes about 170,000 clones, 75% to 90% of them seen just once. Input material: PBMCs or T cells enriched from blood (not recorded which). These receptors were taken from a woman aged 18 to 35 who had recovered from COVID-19.

The chain is built from TRBV30 and TRBJ2-3; a weak D match, TRBD2 (6 bases). Germline V gene lookup returns CDR1 GTSNPN and CDR2 SVGIG (reference sequence). The CDR3 is made up of 14 amino acids. The ends were cut back, 7 bases at V and 2 bases at J, with 16 bases in the middle. The CDR3 loop is CASTGVVVTDTQYF. The CDR3 nucleotides read TGTGCCTCTACGGGGGTTGTTGTCACAGATACGCAGTATTTT.

The chain recombines TRBV5-1 with TRBJ2-3; unclear D gene. Germline-derived CDR1 and CDR2 are SGHRS and YFSETQ. The CDR3 totals 14 residues. V was pared by 4 bases and J by 1 base, with 10 bases between. This chain's CDR3 is CASSPEEGTDTQYF. As DNA, the CDR3 is TGCGCCAGCAGCCCGGAAGAGGGCACAGATACGCAGTATTTT.

This clone occurred once. CDR3 amino acids: CASSPRLAGEYEQYF. For the CDR3, the DNA is TGTGCCAGCTCTCCCCGACTAGCGGGAGAGTACGAGCAGTACTTC. The gene calls are TRBV18 and TRBJ2-7; TRBD2 aligns across 12 bases. Germline CDR1 is KGHSH and CDR2 is LQKENI. V shed 6 bases and J 4 bases; nucleotides not matched to a gene: 7. The CDR3 length is 15 residues. The complete variable domain, with remaining parts taken from reference TRBV18 and TRBJ2-7, reads NAGVMQNPRHLVRRRGQEARLRCSPMKGHSHVYWYRQLPEEGLKFMVYLQKENIIDESGMPKERFSAEFPKEGPSILRIQQVVRGDSAAYFCASSPRLAGEYEQYFGPGTRLTVT.

This clone was seen a few times. This chain links TRBV7-8 with TRBJ1-5; D is uncertain. CDR3 size: 14 residues. Germline V gene data show CDR1 as SGHVS and CDR2 as FQNEAQ. With 5 bases removed from V and 5 bases from J, the gap between germline ends came to 13 bases. The CDR3 region is CASSPGLSDQPQHF. Here the CDR3 DNA reads TGTGCCAGCAGCCCAGGACTCTCCGATCAGCCCCAGCATTTT.

V usage is TRBV9 and J usage is TRBJ2-7, with TRBD1 identical over 7 bases. The CDR3 runs to 13 residues. J lost 4 bases, V lost 3 bases, and 4 bases had no gene match. CDR1 SGDLS and CDR2 YYNGEE come from the germline V gene. The DNA of the CDR3 is TGTGCCAGCAGCGCGACAGGGATGTACGAGCAGTACTTC. Its protein is CASSATGMYEQYF.

This clone appeared a single time. CDR3 coding DNA: TGTGCCAGCCGGACTAGCGGGAGGGGGGGCTACAATGAGCAGTTCTTC. Amino acids: CASRTSGRGGYNEQFF. This rearrangement joins TRBV2 to TRBJ2-1; 15 nucleotides match TRBD2. Germline trimming cut 8 bases from V and 3 bases from J; bases unmatched to any gene: 5. In germline, CDR1 is SNHLY, CDR2 FYNNEI. This CDR3 is 16 amino acids long.

This clone appeared a few times. The CDR3: CASSLTRVGWDEQYF. CDR3 nucleotides: TGTGCCAGCAGCTTAACCCGGGTCGGGTGGGACGAGCAGTACTTC. The rearrangement uses TRBV7-3 and TRBJ2-7; D is undetermined. Trimming removed 0 bases from V and 5 bases from J, with 14 bases in between. Germline CDR1 and CDR2: SGHTA and FQGTGA. The CDR3 sequence is 15 residues long.

The DNA of the CDR3 is TGTGCCAGCTCACCACTACAGGGGGTGAGGAATGAGCAGTTCTTC. Encoded protein: CASSPLQGVRNEQFF. This rearrangement joins TRBV18 to TRBJ2-1; TRBD1 matches at 8 bases. J lost 7 bases, V lost 1 base, and 6 bases had no gene match. Germline values: CDR1 KGHSH, CDR2 LQKENI. This CDR3 has 15 amino acids.

The chain uses TRBV27 and TRBJ1-5, with TRBD1 as a possible D gene (5 bases). Trimming took off 1 base at V and 5 bases at J, with 15 bases between the two ends. CDR3 length: 16 amino acids. Germline loops: CDR1 MNHEY, CDR2 SMNVEV (reference sequence). The CDR3 bases are TGTGCCAGCAGTTTATATGGGGGGTTAGTTGATCAGCCCCAGCATTTT. Protein sequence: CASSLYGGLVDQPQHF.

The chain carries TRBV6-2 or TRBV6-3 and TRBJ1-5, with D maybe TRBD1 (6 bases). Germline V gene sequence: CDR1 MNHEY, CDR2 SVGEGT. This CDR3 is built from 16 residues. V was shortened by 5 bases and J by 0 bases, with 14 bases between the two germline ends. CDR3 DNA sequence: TGTGCCAGCAGTATACGGGACATCGATAGCAATCAGCCCCAGCATTTT. It specifies CASSIRDIDSNQPQHF.

V is TRBV29-1 and J is TRBJ1-4; TRBD1 might be the D (5 bases). V gave up 6 bases and J gave up 6 bases, with 17 bases separating them. Germline values: CDR1 SQVTM, CDR2 ANQGSEA. The CDR3 length is 14 residues. This chain's CDR3 is CSVNPREGDEKLFF. The DNA of the CDR3 is TGCAGCGTGAACCCCAGGGAAGGGGATGAAAAACTGTTTTTT.

Written as DNA, the CDR3 is TGTGCCAGCAGCTTAGATCCCCAGGGGGCTGAAGGCTACACCTTC. Protein sequence: CASSLDPQGAEGYTF. This chain uses TRBV11-2 with TRBJ1-2, with 8 bases fitting TRBD1. CDR1 and CDR2 from the germline V gene are SGHAT and FQNNGV. The ends lost 0 bases at V and 8 bases at J; junction bases unmatched: 8. The CDR3 runs 15 residues.

CDR3 bases: TGTGCCAGCAGCTTGGATCTAGCGAGCACCTACGAGCAGTACTTC. Its translation: CASSLDLASTYEQYF. The gene calls are TRBV5-4 and TRBJ2-7; maybe TRBD2 (6 bases). Germline V gene sequence: CDR1 SGHNT, CDR2 YYREEE (reference sequence). The CDR3 sequence is 15 residues long. V was pared by 0 bases and J by 2 bases, with 12 bases between. Based on the CDR3 plus reference TRBV5-4 and TRBJ2-7, the full variable domain is ETGVTQSPTHLIKTRGQQVTLRCSSQSGHNTVSWYQQALGQGPQFIFQYYREEENGRGNFPPRFSGLQFPNYSSELNVNALELDDSALYLCASSLDLASTYEQYFGPGTRLTVT.

The rearrangement uses TRBV30 and TRBJ2-1; D may be TRBD2 (5 bases). Germline CDR1 is GTSNPN and CDR2 is SVGIG (reference sequence). Trimming pared 3 bases from V and 3 bases from J, leaving 15 bases between. The CDR3 loop spans 15 amino acids. CDR3 sequence: CAWSSNQRLYNEQFF. CDR3 coding DNA: TGTGCCTGGAGCAGTAACCAGCGGCTCTACAATGAGCAGTTCTTC.

The chain carries TRBV5-6 and TRBJ2-3; D possibly corresponds to TRBD2 (5 bases). CDR1 and CDR2 from the germline V gene are SGHDT and YYEEEE. The CDR3 extends over 12 amino acids. V lost 4 bases to trimming and J lost 7 bases, with 10 bases between them. The CDR3 coding sequence is TGTGCCAGCAGCACGGACTCGCATACGCAGTATTTT. This gives the protein CASSTDSHTQYF.

J is TRBJ2-2 and V is TRBV4-3, with a weak D call TRBD2 (5 bases). V was clipped by 4 bases and J by 1 base, with 10 bases between them. CDR1 is LGHNA and CDR2 is YSLEER in the germline V gene. The CDR3 is 15 residues long. The CDR3 loop reads CASSLYGVNTGELFF. In nucleotides, the CDR3 is TGCGCCAGCAGCCTTTACGGGGTGAACACCGGGGAGCTGTTTTTT.

The rearrangement joins TRBV5-1 to TRBJ2-1, with a tentative D call TRBD1 (8 bases). Trimming pared 4 bases from V and 0 bases from J, leaving 26 bases between. The CDR3 extends over 20 amino acids. Germline V gene data show CDR1 as SGHRS and CDR2 as YFSETQ. CDR3 bases: TGCGCCAGCAGCCGGGAAACAGGGGGTAGCGGGTTAATCTCCTACAATGAGCAGTTCTTC. Its protein product is CASSRETGGSGLISYNEQFF. Full variable domain (rest looked up from reference TRBV5-1 and TRBJ2-1): KAGVTQTPRYLIKTRGQQVTLSCSPISGHRSVSWYQQTPGQGLQFLFEYFSETQRNKGNFPGRFSGRQFSNSRSEMNVSTLELGDSALYLCASSRETGGSGLISYNEQFFGPGTRLTVL.

The J gene is TRBJ2-1, the V gene TRBV9, with 10 bases identical to TRBD2. J gave up 7 bases and V 0 bases, and 7 bases lay outside the gene matches. Germline V gene sequence: CDR1 SGDLS, CDR2 YYNGEE. This CDR3 has 16 amino acids. The CDR3 sequence is CASSVAVGLAANEQFF. In DNA, the CDR3 is TGTGCCAGCAGCGTAGCAGTCGGACTAGCGGCAAATGAGCAGTTCTTC.

The chain uses TRBV4-1 and TRBJ1-6, with a tentative D call TRBD1 (5 bases). With 1 base removed from V and 4 bases from J, the gap between germline ends came to 14 bases. The CDR3 runs 17 residues. Looked up from germline, CDR1 is MGHRA and CDR2 is YSYEKL. CDR3 bases: TGCGCCAGCAGCCAAGGCCGGATTGGACAATATAATTCACCCCTCCACTTT. It encodes CASSQGRIGQYNSPLHF.

The chain recombines TRBV9 with TRBJ2-7; a weak D match, TRBD2 (6 bases). In germline, CDR1 is SGDLS, CDR2 YYNGEE. With 1 base removed from V and 2 bases from J, the gap between germline ends came to 13 bases. CDR3 length equals 15 residues. CDR3 region: CASSVLSGPTYEQYF. The CDR3 DNA is TGTGCCAGCAGCGTACTAAGCGGGCCGACCTACGAGCAGTACTTC.